This record looks at one T cell receptor (beta chain) sequence and its context. The data derive from a study of blood T cell repertoires in COVID-19. Whole-study context: COVID-19 samples collected from the United States, Italy and Spain covered acute and convalescent phases. T cells, B-cell-depleted T cells, or PBMCs supplied cDNA or gDNA.

V was clipped by 7 bases and J by 0 bases, with 10 bases between them. CDR3 size: 15 residues. Per germline, CDR1 MNHNY and CDR2 SVGAGI (reference sequence). In the original analysis: The assay estimated nucleated cells by amplifying reference gene primers. Sequenced by immunoSEQ multiplex PCR; TCRdb stores in-frame clones only, minus some. The V and J calls and clone size were taken over from that table, and D and trimming were inferred from the DNA. Counted here are tens of thousands of clones, around 81% occurring once; the ten biggest clones make up 12%. The specimen sequenced was peripheral blood. The V gene is TRBV6-6, the J gene TRBJ1-6; D gene uncertain. This TCR was recovered from a woman aged 70-85 years with active or convalescent COVID-19. The CDR3, as DNA: TGTGCCAGCACCCTCGGACTCTCCTATAATTCACCCCTCCACTTT. This translates into CASTLGLSYNSPLHF.